What follows are 10 T cell receptor beta chains derived from one specimen sequenced in a study of immune evolution from preneoplasia to lung adenocarcinoma (dated by TCRdb to the early 2020s). The library was prepared using the immunoSEQ multiplex PCR assay. TCRdb's version of the immuneACCESS table is confined to in-frame rearrangements and falls short of the full clone set. An unresolved V gene accounts for under half of the shortfall where checked; the remainder is of unknown origin. This sample has roughly 8,700 clones in its table, and 77% of those were observed once. Approximately 6.6% of the sample is held by the ten biggest clonotypes. The sequenced sample was FFPE lung adenocarcinoma in situ tissue. In the paper's terms, the cell subset or site label means: preinvasive adenocarcinoma in situ (AIS). The receptors here all came from a person aged 60-80 years with lung adenocarcinoma.

This chain connects TRBV7-9 to TRBJ2-5; no firm D call. The germline CDR1 and CDR2 sequences are SEHNR and FQNEAQ (reference sequence). The CDR3 sequence is 13 residues long. V lost 3 bases to trimming and J lost 5 bases, with 10 bases between them. Here the CDR3 reads CASSFEPRETQYF. The CDR3 nucleotides are TGTGCCAGCAGCTTTGAGCCCCGGGAGACCCAGTACTTC. The full variable domain, rest sourced from reference TRBV7-9 and TRBJ2-5, is DTGVSQNPRHKITKRGQNVTFRCDPISEHNRLYWYRQTLGQGPEFLTYFQNEAQLEKSRLLSDRFSAERPKGSFSTLEIQRTEQGDSAMYLCASSFEPRETQYFGPGTRLLVL.

This clone is termed medium-sized. The rearrangement joins TRBV9 to TRBJ2-2; TRBD2 aligns across 7 bases. The V gene end was trimmed by 0 bases and the J gene end by 2 bases; junction bases not matched to a gene: 10. This CDR3 is built from 18 residues. CDR1 is SGDLS, CDR2 YYNGEE, per germline. The CDR3 region is CASSVGLASGGNTGELFF. For the CDR3, the DNA is TGTGCCAGCAGCGTAGGATTAGCGTCGGGGGGTAACACCGGGGAGCTGTTTTTT.

The chain uses TRBV19 and TRBJ2-1; tentatively, D is TRBD1 (5 bases). The CDR3 consists of 13 residues. Germline loops: CDR1 LNHDA, CDR2 SQIVND (reference sequence). Trimming pared 10 bases from V and 3 bases from J, leaving 13 bases between. The chain's CDR3 is CATTGFYYNEQFF. CDR3 in DNA: TGTGCCACTACAGGTTTCTACTACAATGAGCAGTTCTTC.

This sequence joins TRBV4-1 and TRBJ2-7, with D unclear. The CDR3 is 14 amino acids. CDR1 and CDR2 (germline): MGHRA, YSYEKL. Trimming removed 1 base at V and 7 bases at J, with 14 bases between. The CDR3 region is CASSQVSLPREQYF. CDR3 nucleotide sequence: TGCGCCAGCAGCCAAGTATCACTTCCGCGAGAGCAGTACTTC.

By share of the sample, this clone is medium-sized. The CDR3 sequence: CSARDRGRETQYF. CDR3 bases: TGCAGCGCCCGGGACAGGGGGCGTGAGACCCAGTACTTC. The chain has TRBV29-1 and TRBJ2-5; the match to TRBD1 covers 12 bases. The CDR3 has 13 residues. J was trimmed by 5 bases and V by 7 bases; bases with no gene match: 5. Germline assignment: CDR1 SQVTM and CDR2 ANQGSEA.

This chain links TRBV19 with TRBJ1-6; TRBD1 agrees at 8 bases. The CDR3 sequence is 14 residues long. The ends lost 7 bases at V and 8 bases at J; junction bases unmatched: 7. The germline CDR1 and CDR2 sequences are LNHDA and SQIVND (reference sequence). The CDR3 DNA reads TGTGCCAGTAAACTTGTGACAGGGGATTCACCCCTCCACTTT. Protein: CASKLVTGDSPLHF. Based on the CDR3 plus reference TRBV19 and TRBJ1-6, the full variable domain is DGGITQSPKYLFRKEGQNVTLSCEQNLNHDAMYWYRQDPGQGLRLIYYSQIVNDFQKGDIAEGYSVSREKKESFPLTVTSAQKNPTAFYLCASKLVTGDSPLHFGNGTRLTVT.

Relative to its sample, this clone is medium-sized. This chain links TRBV6-1 with TRBJ2-7; D gene unclear. The CDR3 is 14 residues long. V lost 1 base, J lost 1 base, and 8 bases lay in between. Germline-derived CDR1 and CDR2 are MNHNS and SASEGT. The CDR3 DNA follows: TGTGCCAGCAGTGAAGGGCCGGCTTCCTACGAGCAGTACTTC. Translation: CASSEGPASYEQYF.

The V and J genes are TRBV12-5 and TRBJ1-4; the D is unclear. Germline CDR1 and CDR2: LGHNT and FRNRAP. Trimming left V 6 bases short and J 0 bases short, with 8 bases between. The CDR3 covers 14 residues. The CDR3 region is CASGRVTTNEKLFF. As DNA, the CDR3 is TGTGCTAGTGGCAGAGTCACAACTAATGAAAAACTGTTTTTT.

Concerning this clone: The sample has other DNA sequences that encode this CDR3 too. This sequence joins TRBV4-1 and TRBJ2-3; 15 bases are shared with TRBD2. The CDR3 runs to 20 residues. V shed 1 base, J shed 0 bases, and the junction held 8 bases outside the gene matches. Germline V gene sequence: CDR1 MGHRA, CDR2 YSYEKL. DNA for the CDR3: TGCGCCAGCAGCCAAGTTGGGGGGACTAGCGGGGGGCCTAGCACAGATACGCAGTATTTT. It yields the protein CASSQVGGTSGGPSTDTQYF.

The chain recombines TRBV4-1 with TRBJ1-1, with a weak D call TRBD1 (6 bases). Per germline, CDR1 MGHRA and CDR2 YSYEKL. V lost 1 base, J lost 4 bases, and 16 bases lay in between. This CDR3 has 16 amino acids. The CDR3 DNA reads as TGCGCCAGCAGCCAAGGAATGGGGGCCTTGGGCACTGAAGCTTTCTTT. It is translated as CASSQGMGALGTEAFF.